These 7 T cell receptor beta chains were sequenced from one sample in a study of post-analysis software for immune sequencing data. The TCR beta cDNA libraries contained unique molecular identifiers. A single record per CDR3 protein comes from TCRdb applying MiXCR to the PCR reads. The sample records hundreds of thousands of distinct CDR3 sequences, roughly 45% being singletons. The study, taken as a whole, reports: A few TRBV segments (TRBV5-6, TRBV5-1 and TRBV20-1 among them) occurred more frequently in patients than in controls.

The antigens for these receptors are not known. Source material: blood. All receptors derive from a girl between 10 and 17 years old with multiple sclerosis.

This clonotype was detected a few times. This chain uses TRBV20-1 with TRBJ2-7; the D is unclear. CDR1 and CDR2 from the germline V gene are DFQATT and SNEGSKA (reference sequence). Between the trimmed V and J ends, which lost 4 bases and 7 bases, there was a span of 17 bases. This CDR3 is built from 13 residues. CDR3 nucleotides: TGCAGTGCTAAACTGCTAACCAAGCCGGAGCAGTACTTC. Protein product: CSAKLLTKPEQYF.

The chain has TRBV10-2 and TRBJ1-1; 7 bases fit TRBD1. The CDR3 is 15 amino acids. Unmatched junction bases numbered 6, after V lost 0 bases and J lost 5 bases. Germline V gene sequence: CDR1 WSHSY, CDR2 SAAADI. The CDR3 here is CASSESEGARTEAFF. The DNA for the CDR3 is TGCGCCAGCAGTGAGTCGGAGGGGGCGAGGACTGAAGCTTTCTTT.

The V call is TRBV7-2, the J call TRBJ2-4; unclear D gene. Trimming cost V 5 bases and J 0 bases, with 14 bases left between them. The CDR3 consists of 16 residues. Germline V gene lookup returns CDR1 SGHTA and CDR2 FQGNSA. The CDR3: CASSPVTGLAKNIQYF. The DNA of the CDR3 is TGTGCCAGCAGCCCCGTGACTGGCCTAGCCAAAAACATTCAGTACTTC.

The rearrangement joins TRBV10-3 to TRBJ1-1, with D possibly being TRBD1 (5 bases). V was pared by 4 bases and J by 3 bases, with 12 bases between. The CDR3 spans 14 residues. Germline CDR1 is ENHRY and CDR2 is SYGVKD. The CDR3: CAISVGREDTEAFF. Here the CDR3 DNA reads TGTGCCATCAGTGTCGGCAGGGAGGACACTGAAGCTTTCTTT.

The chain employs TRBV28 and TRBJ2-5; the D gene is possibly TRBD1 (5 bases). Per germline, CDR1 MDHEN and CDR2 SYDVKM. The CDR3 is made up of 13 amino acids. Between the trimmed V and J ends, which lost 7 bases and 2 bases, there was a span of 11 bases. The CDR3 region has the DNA TGTGCCAGCACCCAAGGGGTACAAGAGACCCAGTACTTC. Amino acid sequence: CASTQGVQETQYF.

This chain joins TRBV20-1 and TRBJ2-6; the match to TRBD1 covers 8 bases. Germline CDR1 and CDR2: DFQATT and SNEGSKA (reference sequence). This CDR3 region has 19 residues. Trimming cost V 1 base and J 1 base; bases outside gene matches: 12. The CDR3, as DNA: TGCAGTGCTAGAGTTACCCCTGGACAGGGTCAGTCTGGGGCCAACGTCCTGACTTTC. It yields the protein CSARVTPGQGQSGANVLTF.

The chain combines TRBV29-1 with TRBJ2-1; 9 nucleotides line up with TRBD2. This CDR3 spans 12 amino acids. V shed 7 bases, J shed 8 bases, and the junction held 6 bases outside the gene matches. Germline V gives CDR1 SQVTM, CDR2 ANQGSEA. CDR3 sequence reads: CSAQGLAYEQFF. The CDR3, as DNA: TGCAGCGCCCAGGGACTAGCATATGAGCAGTTCTTC.